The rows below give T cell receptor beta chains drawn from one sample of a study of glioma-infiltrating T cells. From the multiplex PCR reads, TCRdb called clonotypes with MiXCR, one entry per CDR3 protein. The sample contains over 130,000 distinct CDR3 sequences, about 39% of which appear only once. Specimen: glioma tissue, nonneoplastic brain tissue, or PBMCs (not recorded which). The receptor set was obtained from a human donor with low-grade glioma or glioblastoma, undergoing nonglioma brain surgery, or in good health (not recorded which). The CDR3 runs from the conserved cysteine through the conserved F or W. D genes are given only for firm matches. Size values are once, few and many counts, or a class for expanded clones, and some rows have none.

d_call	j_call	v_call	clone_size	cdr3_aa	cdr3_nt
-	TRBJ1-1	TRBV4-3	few	CASSQTHSGLPSEAFF	TGCGCCAGCAGCCAAACCCACTCGGGACTGCCGTCCGAAGCTTTCTTT
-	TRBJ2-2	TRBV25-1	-	CASSERGPNTGELFF	TGTGCCAGCAGTGAACGGGGTCCGAACACCGGGGAGCTGTTTTTT
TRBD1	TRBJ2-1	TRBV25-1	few	CASSDPGTGSTEQFF	TGTGCCAGCAGTGATCCCGGGACAGGGTCCACTGAGCAGTTCTTC
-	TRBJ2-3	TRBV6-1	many	CASTDSAHRTQYF	TGTGCCAGCACAGACTCCGCCCATCGTACGCAGTATTTT
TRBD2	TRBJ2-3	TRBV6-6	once	CASRPGLAGDTQYF	TGTGCCAGCAGACCGGGACTAGCGGGAGATACGCAGTATTTT
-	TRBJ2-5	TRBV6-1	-	CASSETGKQETQYF	TGTGCCAGCAGTGAAACAGGGAAACAAGAGACCCAGTACTTC
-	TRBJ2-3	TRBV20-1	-	CSASGPSSTDTHYF	TGCAGTGCTAGTGGACCTTCTAGCACAGATACGCATTATTTT
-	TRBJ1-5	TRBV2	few	CASSVSRGVIAQHF	TGTGCCAGCAGTGTATCCAGAGGAGTCATCGCCCAGCATTTT
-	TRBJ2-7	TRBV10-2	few	CAISERQAGSYEQYF	TGTGCCATCAGTGAGAGACAGGCCGGATCCTACGAGCAGTACTTC
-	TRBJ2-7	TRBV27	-	CASSLYDAYEQYF	TGTGCCAGCAGTTTGTACGACGCCTACGAGCAGTACTTC
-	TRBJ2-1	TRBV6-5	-	CASSGDKDEKFF	TGTGCCAGCAGTGGGGACAAGGATGAGAAGTTCTTC
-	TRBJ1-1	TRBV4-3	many	CASSQSPGFTEAFF	TGCGCCAGCAGCCAAAGTCCAGGGTTCACTGAAGCTTTCTTT
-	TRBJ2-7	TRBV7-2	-	CASSLASGHEQYF	TGTGCCAGCAGCTTAGCTTCGGGCCACGAGCAGTACTTC
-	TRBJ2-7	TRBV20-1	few	CSARPDLDSLYEQYF	TGCAGTGCTAGACCCGACCTAGACAGCCTTTACGAGCAGTACTTC
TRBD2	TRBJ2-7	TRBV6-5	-	CARSLPGLAYEQYF	TGTGCCAGAAGCCTCCCGGGACTAGCGTACGAGCAGTACTTC
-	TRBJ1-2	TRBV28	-	CASSLAGGVSGYTF	TGTGCCAGCAGCTTAGCGGGAGGGGTTTCGGGCTACACCTTC
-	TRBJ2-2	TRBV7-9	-	CASSLTIGELFF	TGTGCCAGCAGCTTAACCATAGGGGAGCTGTTTTTT
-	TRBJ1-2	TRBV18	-	CASSLGTSGYTF	TGTGCCAGCTCACTGGGGACTAGTGGCTACACCTTC
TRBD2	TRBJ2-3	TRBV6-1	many	CASSELLAGGPGTQYF	TGTGCCAGCAGTGAACTCCTGGCGGGAGGGCCGGGTACGCAGTATTTT
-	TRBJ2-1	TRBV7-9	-	CASSLASSYNEQFF	TGTGCCAGCAGCTTAGCTAGCTCCTACAATGAGCAGTTCTTC
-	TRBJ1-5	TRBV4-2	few	CASSQGNSGDQPQHF	TGTGCCAGCAGCCAAGGGAATTCTGGCGATCAGCCCCAGCATTTT
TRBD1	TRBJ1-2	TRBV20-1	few	CSASDGTVGGYGYTF	TGCAGTGCTAGTGATGGGACAGTTGGGGGGTATGGCTACACCTTC
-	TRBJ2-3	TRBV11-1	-	CASSTGHRTDTQYF	TGTGCCAGCAGTACGGGACACCGCACAGATACGCAGTATTTT
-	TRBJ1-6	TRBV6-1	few	CASSGAENSPLHF	TGTGCCAGCTCGGGGGCAGAGAATTCACCCCTCCACTTT
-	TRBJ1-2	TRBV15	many	CATSATLSNYGYTF	TGTGCCACCAGCGCCACGCTGTCTAACTATGGCTACACCTTC
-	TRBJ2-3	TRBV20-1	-	CSASYVSGHRYTDTQYF	TGCAGTGCTAGTTATGTCTCTGGGCACCGATACACAGATACGCAGTATTTT
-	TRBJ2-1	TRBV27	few	CASSSHTGKGSYNEQFF	TGTGCCAGCAGTTCCCACACAGGGAAGGGGTCCTACAATGAGCAGTTCTTC
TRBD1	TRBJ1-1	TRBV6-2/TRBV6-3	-	CASSYSGTGYTEAFF	TGTGCCAGCAGTTACTCGGGGACAGGGTACACTGAAGCTTTCTTT
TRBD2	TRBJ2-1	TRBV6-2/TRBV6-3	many	CASSSPAGGYNEQFF	TGTGCCAGCAGTTCCCCAGCGGGGGGGTACAATGAGCAGTTCTTC
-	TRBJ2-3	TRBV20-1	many	CSAHHQITDTQYF	TGCAGTGCTCACCACCAGATCACAGATACGCAGTATTTT
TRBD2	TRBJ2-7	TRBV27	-	CASQTSVDSYKQYF	TGTGCCAGCCAAACTAGCGTAGACTCCTACAAGCAGTACTTC
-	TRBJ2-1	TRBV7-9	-	CARSLGGSGYEQFF	TGTGCCCGCAGCTTAGGAGGGAGTGGGTATGAGCAGTTCTTC
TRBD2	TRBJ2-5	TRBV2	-	CASSEAGLAGALRMAQYF	TGTGCCAGCAGTGAAGCGGGACTAGCGGGGGCCCTCCGAATGGCCCAGTACTTC
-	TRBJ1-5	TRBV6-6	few	CASSYSESNQPQHF	TGTGCCAGCAGTTACTCAGAGAGCAATCAGCCCCAGCATTTT
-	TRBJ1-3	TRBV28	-	CASALRNTIYF	TGTGCCAGCGCCCTTAGAAACACCATATATTTT
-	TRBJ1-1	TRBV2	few	CASSQTETNTEAFF	TGTGCCAGCAGTCAGACGGAAACAAACACTGAAGCTTTCTTT
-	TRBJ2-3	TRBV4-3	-	CASSQEAPTDTQYF	TGCGCCAGCAGCCAGGAGGCCCCCACAGATACGCAGTATTTT
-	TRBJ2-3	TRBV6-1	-	CATKGRAEDTQYF	TGTGCCACAAAGGGACGGGCCGAGGATACGCAGTATTTT